This TCR beta chain was observed in a study of cytomegalovirus exposure and HLA in healthy donors (dated by TCRdb to about 2017). Turning to the overall study: In an earlier analysis of approximately 500 of the donors, approximately 300 Gb of sequence data and 95 million to 130 million unique TCR beta sequences from 150 million to 200 million T cells were reported. An early release covering about 600 HLA-typed donors comprised 300 to 350 gigabases of sequencing data and tens of millions of unique TCR sequences. The genetic ancestry cluster associated with self-reported Caucasian donors included about 84% of the 398 genotyped donors. The aim of the study was to test whether cataloging public T cell receptors could identify signatures of past pathogen exposure. The T cell repertoires of under 750 subjects were profiled by immunosequencing and related to cytomegalovirus serostatus. Besides the first cohort of roughly 700 subjects, a separate validation cohort made up of roughly 130 different subjects was used. To predict cytomegalovirus infection status, the study combined high-throughput TCR immunosequencing, statistical association of individual TCRs with disease status, and machine learning. A later analysis re-examined previously published TCR beta repertoires from over 500 donors and added high-resolution HLA genotyping to investigate patterns of TCR occurrence. The later analysis used no new phenotypic data to find candidate immune exposures, relying instead on TCR beta sequences and their occurrence across donors. To decide whether each TCR beta V gene segment behaved as functional or pseudogenic, an earlier analysis of some 600 of the donors relied on high-throughput TCR beta sequencing. Donor age, sex, ethnicity and CMV serostatus were collected together with the repertoire data. A later genetic analysis used genome-wide SNP genotypes for about 65% of the roughly 670 donors, treating that subset as a discovery cohort. Every discovery cohort repertoire had been produced on one sequencing platform. Class I and class II HLA loci were covered by the typing at four-digit resolution. The number of donors typed differed by locus, with about 629-640 for A, B, C, DRB1 and DQB1, around 560 for DQA1, 600 to 610 for DPA1, and roughly 450 for DPB1. A handful of DR-DQ haplotypes were handled as single units for association and clustering because linkage in the cohort was strong. Across around 400 genotyped donors of the cohort, an average of approximately 240,000 unique TCR beta nucleotide sequences per donor were sequenced, and approximately 17% of those sequences were non-productive.

Receptors were amplified or captured by the immunoSEQ multiplex PCR assay. The multiplex PCR relied on a mix of 60 forward primers for TCR Vbeta segments and 13 reverse primers for TCR Jbeta segments. The CDR3 region of rearranged TCR beta genes was amplified from genomic DNA by a multiplex PCR assay. The amplified TCR beta libraries were sequenced on the Illumina HiSeq System as 87-base-pair reads. Under the source paper's analysis protocol: In a later analysis, 77 million or so unique TCR beta chains were counted across the 650 to 700 repertoires, and about 10 million of these chains were shared by at least two donors. Raw reads were error-corrected and collapsed into unique sequences by a nearest-neighbor algorithm in which closely related sequences were merged to remove PCR and sequencing errors. V, D and J gene segments were assigned by aligning CDR3 sequences to IMGT reference sequences. For a sequence to be retained, a match of at least six nucleotides was required to both a V gene segment and a J gene segment. Rearrangements were classified as productive when the CDR3 lacked stop codons and remained in frame with V and J, and all other rearrangements were classified as non-productive. Following IMGT convention, CDR3 was defined as the stretch from the second conserved V-encoded cysteine to the conserved J-encoded phenylalanine. The earlier analysis of some 580 of the donors excluded any sequence lacking an unambiguous match to a single V gene segment. In an earlier analysis of approximately 550 of the donors, V segments were called functional above 56.7% productive rearrangements and were called segregating when the between-donor standard deviation exceeded 5%. A statistical classification framework was built for diagnosing cytomegalovirus status from the catalog of TCR beta chain sequences. V and J gene assignment, in a later analysis, came from comparing TCR nucleotide sequences with IMGT/GENE-DB human TR gene sequences. The TCRdist pipeline was used in a later analysis to assign CDR3 sequences and most-parsimonious VDJ recombination scenarios. In a later analysis, each TCR beta chain was defined by its CDR3 amino acid sequence together with its V-gene family, and reads without a unique V-gene family were excluded. As a way to deal with suspected cross-contamination and a sequencing artifact, a later analysis dropped nearly 600 nucleotide sequences that were highly shared and had low generation probability. A later analysis calculated a clonal expansion index for each public chain from normalized within-repertoire ranks of inferred template counts. A later analysis computed generation probabilities with a VDJ recombination model fitted to out-of-frame rearrangements, and checked the results against IGoR. In a later analysis, TCR-TCR, TCR-HLA and TCR-CMV co-occurrence was scored with hypergeometric tests, and a repertoire-size bias correction was applied to TCR pairs. To estimate false discovery rates, a later analysis permuted the HLA or CMV assignments 20 times. In a later analysis, co-occurring TCRs were grouped with DBSCAN, and TCRdist sequence similarity was added when clustering was performed within HLA-allele-positive subsets. Co-occurrence clustering excluded repertoires with fewer than 30,000 or more than 120,000 public chains, plus five with anomalous nucleotide sharing. As stored in TCRdb, this immuneACCESS dataset retains in-frame rearrangements with V and J assigned. A fraction of the clones does not appear; measured against another copy, unresolved V genes explain less than half of the discrepancy, and the remainder lacks a known reason. That table supplies the V and J calls and clone size; D and trimming were determined from the DNA. The table of this sample itemizes more than 95,000 clones. Jointly, the top ten make up 2% to 2.5% of the sample.

With respect to this clone: Its antigen remains undetermined.

CDR1 and CDR2 are drawn from the germline V gene: SGHVS, FQNEAQ. There are 17 amino acids in the CDR3, from cysteine to phenylalanine inclusive. Only the CDR3 part of the read is kept: 51 bases, read in frame from the first base. Unmatched junction bases come to 13, with V trimmed by 0 bases and J by 6 bases. Summary of the overall study and its limitations: The study listed 164 TCR beta chains as associated with cytomegalovirus. At a false discovery rate of 0.05, a later analysis linked 16,000 or so TCR beta sequences to specific HLA alleles. The classifier was reported to diagnose cytomegalovirus status with high specificity and sensitivity in both the original and validation cohorts. This cohort had only TCR beta chains sequenced, and the lack of alpha or paired-chain data limited which features could be detected. A further reported finding was that TCR beta sequences accurately predicted the HLA-A and HLA-B alleles for most subjects in the first cohort. Presence/absence analyses assumed roughly uniform sequencing depth across donors, an assumption that may not hold. Linkage disequilibrium might explain the correlated functional status among segregating V segments, but an unknown experimental factor could not be ruled out. A cluster of highly shared sequence variants was judged likely to represent a technical artifact of the sequencing pipeline. In a later genetic analysis, fewer N-insertions in productive TCRs were reported among donors in an Asian-associated ancestry cluster than the approximately 630-donor mean. Because the 87-base-pair reads could not distinguish some IMGT-functional V segments, including TRBV6-2 and TRBV6-3, those segments were excluded. A few of the identified cytomegalovirus-associated TCR beta chains were confirmed in vitro to be specific for cytomegalovirus antigens. Compared with equally common non-associated chains, HLA-associated TCR beta chains in a later analysis were more clonally expanded and had lower generation probabilities. The only immune exposure information available for the cohort was CMV serostatus. Most CMV-associated TCR beta chains appeared to be HLA-restricted in a later analysis, and the HLA associations seemed to be driven largely by CMV exposure. In an earlier analysis of fewer than 700 of the donors, most TCR beta V segments appeared in productive rearrangements about 87% or about 30% of the time, broadly matching IMGT annotations. It was suggested by the authors that the approach could potentially be generalized to other disease states and immunological phenotypes. Several of the top co-occurrence clusters appeared to be linked to parvovirus B19, influenza, CMV and Epstein-Barr virus, according to a later analysis. Because HLA typing was missing for some donors at each locus, association tests included only the typed subset. Because counts were too low, 15 to 20 rarely observed V segments, including chromosome 9 orphons, were excluded from the earlier analysis of some 590 of the donors. Most TCR sequences were observed very rarely across donors, whereas some public TCRs were present in many individuals. In a later genetic analysis, a missense DCLRE1C variant was associated with V-gene and J-gene trimming of TCR beta chains, and the association was replicated in an independent cohort. When HLA alleles, especially DR and DQ, strongly co-occurred, TCR associations were difficult to assign to individual alleles. According to a later analysis, TCR association rates differed among HLA loci, with DRB1 alleles showing the most associated TCRs and HLA-C alleles showing the fewest.

In total, roughly 670 healthy bone marrow donors made up the cohort. At the time of sampling, every cohort member was nominally healthy, though immune exposures that went unrecorded were likely present. The donor was CMV seronegative and was included in the group of a few hundred seronegative cohort members. A peripheral blood sample was collected from each donor, and TCR beta sequencing was performed on peripheral blood mononuclear cells. Genomic DNA was extracted from the blood cell samples with the Qiagen DNeasy Blood Extraction Kit. The V and J segments used are TRBV7-8 and TRBJ1-2; the junction holds 7 bases that match TRBD1. This receptor was obtained from a man aged 35 to 55 in good health and CMV-seronegative. The sequencing input was PBMCs. CDR3 loop: CASSLAMYTGVTHGYTF. The DNA is as follows: TGTGCCAGCAGCTTAGCGATGTATACAGGGGTCACTCATGGCTACACCTTC. Full variable domain (CDR3 extended with the reference TRBV7-8 and TRBJ1-2 proteins): GAGVSQSPRYKVAKRGQDVALRCDPISGHVSLFWYQQALGQGPEFLTYFQNEAQLDKSGLPSDRFFAERPEGSVSTLKIQRTQQEDSAVYLCASSLAMYTGVTHGYTFGSGTRLTVV.